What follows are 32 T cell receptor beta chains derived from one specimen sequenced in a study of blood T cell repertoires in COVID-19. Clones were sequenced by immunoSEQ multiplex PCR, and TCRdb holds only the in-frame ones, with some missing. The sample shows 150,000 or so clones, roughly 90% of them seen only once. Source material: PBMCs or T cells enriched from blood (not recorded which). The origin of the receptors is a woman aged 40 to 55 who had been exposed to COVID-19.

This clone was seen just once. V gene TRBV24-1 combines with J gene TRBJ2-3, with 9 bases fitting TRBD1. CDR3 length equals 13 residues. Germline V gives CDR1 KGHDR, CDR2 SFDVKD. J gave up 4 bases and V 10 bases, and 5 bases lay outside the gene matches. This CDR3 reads CATSQGAADTQYF. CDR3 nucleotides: TGTGCCACTTCACAGGGGGCGGCAGATACGCAGTATTTT.

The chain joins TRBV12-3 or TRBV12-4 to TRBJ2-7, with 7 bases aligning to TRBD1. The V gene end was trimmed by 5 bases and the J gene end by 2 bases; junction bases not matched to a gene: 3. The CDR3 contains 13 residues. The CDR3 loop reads CASSVTGAYEQYF. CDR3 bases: TGTGCCAGCAGTGTTACAGGGGCCTACGAGCAGTACTTC.

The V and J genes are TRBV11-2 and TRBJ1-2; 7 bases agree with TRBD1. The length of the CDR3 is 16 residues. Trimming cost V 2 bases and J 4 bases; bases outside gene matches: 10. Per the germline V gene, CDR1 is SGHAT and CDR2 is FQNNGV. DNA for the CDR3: TGTGCCAGCAGCTTAACCCCACAGGGGCCCGTCTATGGCTACACCTTC. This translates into CASSLTPQGPVYGYTF.

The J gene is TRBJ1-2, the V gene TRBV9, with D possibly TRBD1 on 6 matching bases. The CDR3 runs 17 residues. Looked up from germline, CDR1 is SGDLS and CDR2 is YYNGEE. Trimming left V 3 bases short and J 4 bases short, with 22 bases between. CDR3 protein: CASSAQRTASIVYGYTF. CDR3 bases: TGTGCCAGCAGCGCGCAACGGACAGCATCCATAGTCTATGGCTACACCTTC.

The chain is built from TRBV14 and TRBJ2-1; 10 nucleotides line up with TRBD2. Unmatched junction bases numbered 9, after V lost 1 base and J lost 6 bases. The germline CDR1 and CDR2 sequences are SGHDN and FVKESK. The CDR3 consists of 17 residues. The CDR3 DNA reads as TGTGCCAGCAGCCAAGGGACCGGGACTAGCGTTCTCAATGAGCAGTTCTTC. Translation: CASSQGTGTSVLNEQFF.

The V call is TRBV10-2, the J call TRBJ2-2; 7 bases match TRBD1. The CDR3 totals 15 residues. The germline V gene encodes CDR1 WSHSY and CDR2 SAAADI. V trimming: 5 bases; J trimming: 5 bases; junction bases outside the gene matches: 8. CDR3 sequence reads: CASSKDRARTGELFF. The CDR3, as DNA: TGCGCCAGCAGTAAAGACAGGGCAAGGACCGGGGAGCTGTTTTTT.

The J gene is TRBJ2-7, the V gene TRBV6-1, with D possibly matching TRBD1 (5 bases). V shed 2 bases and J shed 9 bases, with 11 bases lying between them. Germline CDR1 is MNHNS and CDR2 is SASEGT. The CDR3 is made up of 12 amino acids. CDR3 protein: CASSEQGWGQYF. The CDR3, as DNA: TGTGCCAGCAGTGAACAGGGCTGGGGGCAGTACTTC.

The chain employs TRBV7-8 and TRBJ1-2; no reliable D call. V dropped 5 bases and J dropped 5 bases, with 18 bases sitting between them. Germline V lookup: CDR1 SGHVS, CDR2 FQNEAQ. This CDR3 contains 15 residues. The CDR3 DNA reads TGTGCCAGCAGCCAAGGGTCCCGAGGGATATATGGCTACACCTTC. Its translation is CASSQGSRGIYGYTF. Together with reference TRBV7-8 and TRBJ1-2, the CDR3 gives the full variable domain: GAGVSQSPRYKVAKRGQDVALRCDPISGHVSLFWYQQALGQGPEFLTYFQNEAQLDKSGLPSDRFFAERPEGSVSTLKIQRTQQEDSAVYLCASSQGSRGIYGYTFGSGTRLTVV.

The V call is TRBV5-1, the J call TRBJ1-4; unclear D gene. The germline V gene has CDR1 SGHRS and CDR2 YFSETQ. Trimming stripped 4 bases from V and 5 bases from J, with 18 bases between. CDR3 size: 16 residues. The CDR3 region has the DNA TGCGCCAGCAGCCCCCGCTCCACAGTTGTCAATGAAAAACTGTTTTTT. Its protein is CASSPRSTVVNEKLFF.

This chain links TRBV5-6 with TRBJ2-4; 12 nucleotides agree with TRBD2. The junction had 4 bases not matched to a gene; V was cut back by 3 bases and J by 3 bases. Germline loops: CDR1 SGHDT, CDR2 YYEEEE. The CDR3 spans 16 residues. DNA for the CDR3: TGTGCCAGCAGCTCTAGCGGGGGGGCTGGCAAAAACATTCAGTACTTC. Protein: CASSSSGGAGKNIQYF.

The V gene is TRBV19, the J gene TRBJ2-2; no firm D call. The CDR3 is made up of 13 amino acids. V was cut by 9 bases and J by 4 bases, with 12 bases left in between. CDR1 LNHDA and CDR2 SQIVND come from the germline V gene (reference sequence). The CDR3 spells CASSPSGTGELFF. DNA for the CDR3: TGTGCCAGCAGCCCCTCGGGCACCGGGGAGCTGTTTTTT.

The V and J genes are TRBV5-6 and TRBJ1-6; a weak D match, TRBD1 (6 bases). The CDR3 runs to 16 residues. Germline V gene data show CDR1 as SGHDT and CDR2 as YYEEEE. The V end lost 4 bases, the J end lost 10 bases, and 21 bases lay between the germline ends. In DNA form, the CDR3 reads TGTGCCAGCAGCATAAGGGGCCGGGACACCCTATCACCCCTCCACTTT. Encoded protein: CASSIRGRDTLSPLHF.

CDR3 bases: TGTGCCAGCAGTTACTCGAATACCGGGTCGAACTATGGCTACACCTTC. Residues: CASSYSNTGSNYGYTF. The chain combines TRBV6-5 with TRBJ1-2; no definite D call. Trimming left V 0 bases short and J 2 bases short, with 13 bases between. The germline CDR1 and CDR2 sequences are MNHEY and SVGAGI. The CDR3 totals 16 residues.

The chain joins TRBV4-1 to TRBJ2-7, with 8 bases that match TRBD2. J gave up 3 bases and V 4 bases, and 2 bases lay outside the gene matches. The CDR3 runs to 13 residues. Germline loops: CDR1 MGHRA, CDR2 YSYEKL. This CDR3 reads CASSLGTSYEQYF. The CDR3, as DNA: TGCGCCAGCAGCCTCGGGACTAGCTACGAGCAGTACTTC.

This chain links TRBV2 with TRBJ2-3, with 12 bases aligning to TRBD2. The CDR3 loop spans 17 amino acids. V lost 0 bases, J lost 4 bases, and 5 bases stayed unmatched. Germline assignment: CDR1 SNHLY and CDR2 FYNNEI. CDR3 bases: TGTGCCAGCAGTGAAGCGACACTAGCGGGAGGATCAGATACGCAGTATTTT. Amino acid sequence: CASSEATLAGGSDTQYF.

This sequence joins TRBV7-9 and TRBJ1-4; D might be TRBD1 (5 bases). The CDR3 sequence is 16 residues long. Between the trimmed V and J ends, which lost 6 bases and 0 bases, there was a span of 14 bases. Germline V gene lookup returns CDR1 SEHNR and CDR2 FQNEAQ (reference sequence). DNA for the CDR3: TGTGCCAGCAGTTCGGGGGGAACTGCAACTAATGAAAAACTGTTTTTT. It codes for CASSSGGTATNEKLFF. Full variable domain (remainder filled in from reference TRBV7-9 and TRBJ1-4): DTGVSQNPRHKITKRGQNVTFRCDPISEHNRLYWYRQTLGQGPEFLTYFQNEAQLEKSRLLSDRFSAERPKGSFSTLEIQRTEQGDSAMYLCASSSGGTATNEKLFFGSGTQLSVL.

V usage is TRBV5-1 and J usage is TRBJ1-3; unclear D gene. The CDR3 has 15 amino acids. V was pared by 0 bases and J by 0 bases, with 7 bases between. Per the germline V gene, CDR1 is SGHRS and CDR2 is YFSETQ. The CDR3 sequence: CASSLAGDSGNTIYF. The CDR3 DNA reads TGCGCCAGCAGCTTGGCAGGCGACTCTGGAAACACCATATATTTT.

The CDR3 DNA reads as TGTGCCAGCAGCTTTAATCCCGCGGGAAACACCATATATTTT. Translating gives CASSFNPAGNTIYF. The chain joins TRBV5-5 to TRBJ1-3, with unresolved D. V was clipped by 2 bases and J by 4 bases, with 10 bases between them. Germline lookup yields CDR1 SGHKS and CDR2 YYEKEE (reference sequence). This CDR3 region has 14 residues.

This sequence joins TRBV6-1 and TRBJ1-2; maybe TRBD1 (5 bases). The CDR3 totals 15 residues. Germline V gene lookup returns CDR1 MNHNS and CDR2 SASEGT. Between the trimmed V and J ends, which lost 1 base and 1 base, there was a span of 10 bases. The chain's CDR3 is CASSEGPGLNYGYTF. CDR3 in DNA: TGTGCCAGCAGTGAAGGCCCAGGGCTTAACTATGGCTACACCTTC.

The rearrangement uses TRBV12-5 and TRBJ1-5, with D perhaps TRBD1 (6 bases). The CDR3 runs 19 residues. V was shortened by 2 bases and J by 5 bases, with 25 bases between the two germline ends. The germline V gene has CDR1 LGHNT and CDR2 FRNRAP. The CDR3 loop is CASGLNTRGLGGGHQPQHF. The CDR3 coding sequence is TGTGCTAGTGGTTTGAACACCCGGGGCCTAGGGGGGGGGCATCAGCCCCAGCATTTT.

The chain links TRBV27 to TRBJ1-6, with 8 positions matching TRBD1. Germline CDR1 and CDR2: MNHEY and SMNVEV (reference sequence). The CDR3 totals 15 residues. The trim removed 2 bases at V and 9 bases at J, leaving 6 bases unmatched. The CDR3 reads CASSLVLQGGSPLHF. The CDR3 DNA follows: TGTGCCAGCAGTTTAGTCCTACAGGGGGGTTCACCCCTCCACTTT.

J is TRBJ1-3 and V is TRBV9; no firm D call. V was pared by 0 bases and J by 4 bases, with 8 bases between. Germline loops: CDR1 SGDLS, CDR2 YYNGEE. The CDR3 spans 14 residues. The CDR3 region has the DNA TGTGCCAGCAGCGTAGCCGGGAAGGGAAACACCATATATTTT. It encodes CASSVAGKGNTIYF.

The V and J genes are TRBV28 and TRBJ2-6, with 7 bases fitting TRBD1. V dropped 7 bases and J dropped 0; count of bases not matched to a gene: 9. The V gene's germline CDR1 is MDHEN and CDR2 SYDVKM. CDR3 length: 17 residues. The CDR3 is CASTLRGPSSGANVLTF. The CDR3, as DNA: TGTGCCAGCACCTTGAGGGGGCCTAGCTCTGGGGCCAACGTCCTGACTTTC.

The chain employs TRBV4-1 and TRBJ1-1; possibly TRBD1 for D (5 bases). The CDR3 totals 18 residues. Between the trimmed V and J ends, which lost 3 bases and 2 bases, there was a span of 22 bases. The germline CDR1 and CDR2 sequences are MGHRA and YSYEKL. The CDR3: CASSQDGREGRPNTEAFF. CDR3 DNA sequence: TGCGCCAGCAGCCAGGACGGGAGGGAGGGACGTCCTAACACTGAAGCTTTCTTT.

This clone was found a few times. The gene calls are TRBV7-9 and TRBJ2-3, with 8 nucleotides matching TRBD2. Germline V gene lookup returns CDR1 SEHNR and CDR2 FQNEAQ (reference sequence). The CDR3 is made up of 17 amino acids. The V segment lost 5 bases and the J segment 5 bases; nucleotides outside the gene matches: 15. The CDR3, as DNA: TGTGCCAGCAGCGCCTACCTAGGGCGGGAGGTAGGAGATACGCAGTATTTT. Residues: CASSAYLGREVGDTQYF.

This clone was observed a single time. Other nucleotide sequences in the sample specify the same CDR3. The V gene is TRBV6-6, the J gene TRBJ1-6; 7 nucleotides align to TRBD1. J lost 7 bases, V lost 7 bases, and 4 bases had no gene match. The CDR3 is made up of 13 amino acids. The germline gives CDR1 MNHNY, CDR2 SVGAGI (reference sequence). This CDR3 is CASKGQTNSPLHF. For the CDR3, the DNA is TGTGCCAGCAAGGGACAGACAAATTCACCCCTCCACTTT.

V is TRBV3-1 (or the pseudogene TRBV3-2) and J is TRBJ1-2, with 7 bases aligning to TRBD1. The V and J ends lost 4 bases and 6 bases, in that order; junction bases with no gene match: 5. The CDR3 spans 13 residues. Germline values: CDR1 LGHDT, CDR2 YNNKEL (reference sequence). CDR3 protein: CASSRRGQDGYTF. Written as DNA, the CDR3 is TGTGCCAGCAGCCGGAGGGGGCAGGATGGCTACACCTTC.

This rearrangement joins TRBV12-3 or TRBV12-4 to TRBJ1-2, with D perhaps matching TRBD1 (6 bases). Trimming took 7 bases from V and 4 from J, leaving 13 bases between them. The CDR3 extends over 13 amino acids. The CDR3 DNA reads TGTGCCAGCAAGGAGACAGGAACCTATGGCTACACCTTC. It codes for CASKETGTYGYTF.

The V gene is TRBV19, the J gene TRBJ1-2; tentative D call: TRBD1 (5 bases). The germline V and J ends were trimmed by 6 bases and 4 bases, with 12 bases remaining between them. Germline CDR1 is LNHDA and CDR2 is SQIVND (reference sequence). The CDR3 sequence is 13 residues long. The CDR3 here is CASSLGTFYGYTF. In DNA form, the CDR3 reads TGTGCCAGTAGCCTAGGGACTTTCTATGGCTACACCTTC.

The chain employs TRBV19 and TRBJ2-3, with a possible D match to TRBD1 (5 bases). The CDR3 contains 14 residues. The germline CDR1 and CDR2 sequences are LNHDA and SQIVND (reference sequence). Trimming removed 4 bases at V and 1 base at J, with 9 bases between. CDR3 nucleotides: TGTGCCAGTAGTACCCAAGGGGGCACAGATACGCAGTATTTT. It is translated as CASSTQGGTDTQYF.

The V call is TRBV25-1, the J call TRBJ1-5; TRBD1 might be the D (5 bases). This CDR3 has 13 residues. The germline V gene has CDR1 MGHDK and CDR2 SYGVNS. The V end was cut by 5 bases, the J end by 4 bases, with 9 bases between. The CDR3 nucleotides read TGTGCCAGCAGTCCCGGGACTAATCAGCCCCAGCATTTT. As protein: CASSPGTNQPQHF.

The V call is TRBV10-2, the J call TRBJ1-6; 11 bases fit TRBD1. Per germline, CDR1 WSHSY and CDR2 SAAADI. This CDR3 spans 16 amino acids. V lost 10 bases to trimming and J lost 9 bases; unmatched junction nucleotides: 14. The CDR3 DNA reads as TGCGCCACGACCTCCGGGACAGGGGGACCTTTTTCACCCCTCCACTTT. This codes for CATTSGTGGPFSPLHF.